The 21 T cell receptor beta chains reported below all come from one sample, sequenced in a study of T cells expressing NK-cell markers. TCRdb reprocessed the 5' RACE reads, with one entry per CDR3 protein and no DNA. The sample shows roughly 150,000 distinct CDR3 sequences, and about 18% sits with its ten largest clones. Sample: blood T cells: a sorted CD56 or NKG2C T cell subset, CD4+ or CD8+ T cells, or bulk PBMC T cells (not recorded which). The origin of the receptors is a woman between 18 and 75 years old in good health.

The V and J genes are TRBV2 and TRBJ1-6; there is no DNA to check the TCRdb D call of TRBD1. The CDR3 totals 14 residues. Germline CDR1 SNHLY, CDR2 FYNNEI. The CDR3 sequence: CAGGAGQPNSPLHF.

The chain combines TRBV3-1 with TRBJ1-1; the TCRdb call, TRBD1, lacks DNA for checking. The length of the CDR3 is 15 residues. From germline, CDR1 is LGHDT and CDR2 YNNKEL (reference sequence). CDR3: CASRRKTGGNTEAFF.

The chain links TRBV28 to TRBJ2-3; the TCRdb call, TRBD1, lacks DNA for checking. This CDR3 spans 17 amino acids. Germline V lookup: CDR1 MDHEN, CDR2 SYDVKM. CDR3 sequence reads: CASSSPRGETSTDTQYF.

The chain joins TRBV2 to TRBJ2-1; TCRdb's D call of TRBD2 is untestable without DNA. The CDR3 sequence is 17 residues long. Per germline, CDR1 SNHLY and CDR2 FYNNEI. This CDR3 reads CASSEVGSSGSYNEQFF.

The rearrangement joins TRBV27 to TRBJ2-5; TCRdb selects TRBD1, and the lack of DNA leaves this call unchecked. CDR3 size: 15 residues. Germline assignment: CDR1 MNHEY and CDR2 SMNVEV (reference sequence). The CDR3 region is CASSSTGIGQETQYF.

The chain joins TRBV4-2 to TRBJ1-1; TCRdb's D call, TRBD1, is unchecked because there is no DNA. CDR3 length equals 16 residues. The V gene's germline CDR1 is LGHNA and CDR2 YNFKEQ. The CDR3 loop is CASSQDETGRYTEAFF.

The rearrangement joins TRBV25-1 to TRBJ2-5; TCRdb designates TRBD2, a call that cannot be tested without DNA. Germline values: CDR1 MGHDK, CDR2 SYGVNS. There are 18 residues in the CDR3. CDR3 region: CASSVPGLAEFGEETQYF.

The gene calls are TRBV3-1 and TRBJ2-7. This CDR3 has 13 amino acids. Germline values: CDR1 LGHDT, CDR2 YNNKEL (reference sequence). The CDR3 sequence is CASSQVQPYEQYF.

This sequence joins TRBV27 and TRBJ2-5; TCRdb designates TRBD1, a call that cannot be tested without DNA. The CDR3 has 15 residues. Germline CDR1 MNHEY, CDR2 SMNVEV (reference sequence). This chain's CDR3 is CASSLGGQGQETQYF.

This chain uses TRBV3-1 with TRBJ2-4; TCRdb outputs TRBD1, but without DNA this stays unchecked. Germline lookup yields CDR1 LGHDT and CDR2 YNNKEL (reference sequence). The CDR3 extends over 14 amino acids. CDR3 amino acids: CASSPDRDQNIQYF. The whole variable domain, filled in from reference TRBV3-1 and TRBJ2-4, reads DTAVSQTPKYLVTQMGNDKSIKCEQNLGHDTMYWYKQDSKKFLKIMFSYNNKELIINETVPNRFSPKSPDKAHLNLHINSLELGDSAVYFCASSPDRDQNIQYFGAGTRLSVL.

This chain uses TRBV6-1 with TRBJ1-5; TCRdb proposes TRBD1, but this gene call is untestable without DNA. Germline CDR1 MNHNS, CDR2 SASEGT. This CDR3 has 14 residues. CDR3 region: CASSEGQPDQPQHF.

The chain carries TRBV28 and TRBJ2-5; TCRdb's D gene call, TRBD2, goes unchecked for lack of DNA. Germline V lookup: CDR1 MDHEN, CDR2 SYDVKM. The CDR3 runs 15 residues. The CDR3 sequence: CASSPGLRNQETQYF.

V gene TRBV7-3 combines with J gene TRBJ2-1; TCRdb proposes TRBD2, but this gene call is untestable without DNA. The CDR3 consists of 16 residues. The germline CDR1 and CDR2 sequences are SGHTA and FQGTGA. This CDR3 reads CASSLTQAGGAYEQFF.

The chain is built from TRBV2 and TRBJ1-3. CDR3 length: 13 residues. The V gene's germline CDR1 is SNHLY and CDR2 FYNNEI. CDR3 sequence: CASNQGSGNTIYF. Complete variable domain (other parts from reference TRBV2 and TRBJ1-3): EPEVTQTPSHQVTQMGQEVILRCVPISNHLYFYWYRQILGQKVEFLVSFYNNEISEKSEIFDDQFSVERPDGSNFTLKIRSTKLEDSAMYFCASNQGSGNTIYFGEGSWLTVV.

This chain links TRBV6-1 with TRBJ1-2; absent DNA, TCRdb's TRBD1 call cannot be checked. Looked up from germline, CDR1 is MNHNS and CDR2 is SASEGT. This CDR3 is built from 14 residues. CDR3 loop: CASRGGTGDYGYTF.

The chain carries TRBV29-1 and TRBJ1-5. The CDR3 runs 14 residues. Germline V lookup: CDR1 SQVTM, CDR2 ANQGSEA. CDR3 protein: CSVEVGIGNQPQHF.

This sequence joins TRBV5-1 and TRBJ1-4. This CDR3 is built from 15 residues. Germline loops: CDR1 SGHRS, CDR2 YFSETQ. This CDR3 is CASSLGQTGNEKLFF.

The CDR3 sequence: CASSVGGRAGELFF. The V call is TRBV4-2, the J call TRBJ2-2; TCRdb's assignment of TRBD1 cannot be checked, as there is no DNA. The CDR3 is 14 residues long. Germline-derived CDR1 and CDR2 are LGHNA and YNFKEQ.

The V and J genes are TRBV20-1 and TRBJ2-5; absent DNA, TCRdb's TRBD2 call cannot be checked. The CDR3 sequence is 13 residues long. The germline gives CDR1 DFQATT, CDR2 SNEGSKA (reference sequence). The CDR3 protein is CRRLAEPQETQYF.

V and J are TRBV29-1 and TRBJ2-3; TCRdb selects TRBD1, and the lack of DNA leaves this call unchecked. The length of the CDR3 is 13 residues. Germline values: CDR1 SQVTM, CDR2 ANQGSEA. CDR3 amino acids: CSAETGGTDTQYF.

The chain links TRBV30 to TRBJ1-1; no DNA is available, so the TRBD1 call from TCRdb remains unchecked. Germline loops: CDR1 GTSNPN, CDR2 SVGIG (reference sequence). The CDR3 contains 13 residues. This CDR3 is CAWSQGMNTEAFF. The whole variable domain, remainder taken from reference TRBV30 and TRBJ1-1, is SQTIHQWPATLVQPVGSPLSLECTVEGTSNPNLYWYRQAAGRGLQLLFYSVGIGQISSEVPQNLSASRPQDRQFILSSKKLLLSDSGFYLCAWSQGMNTEAFFGQGTRLTVV.